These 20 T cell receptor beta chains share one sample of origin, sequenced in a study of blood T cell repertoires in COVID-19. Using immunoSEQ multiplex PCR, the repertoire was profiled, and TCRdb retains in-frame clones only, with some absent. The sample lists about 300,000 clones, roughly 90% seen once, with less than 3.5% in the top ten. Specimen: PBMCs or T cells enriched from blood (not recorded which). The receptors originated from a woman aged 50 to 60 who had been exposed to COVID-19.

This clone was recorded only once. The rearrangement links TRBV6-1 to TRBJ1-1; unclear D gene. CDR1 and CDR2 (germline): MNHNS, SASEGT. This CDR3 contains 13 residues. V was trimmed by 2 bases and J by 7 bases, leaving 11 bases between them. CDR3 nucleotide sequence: TGTGCCAGCAGTGAATCGAGACGGGTTGAAGCTTTCTTT. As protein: CASSESRRVEAFF.

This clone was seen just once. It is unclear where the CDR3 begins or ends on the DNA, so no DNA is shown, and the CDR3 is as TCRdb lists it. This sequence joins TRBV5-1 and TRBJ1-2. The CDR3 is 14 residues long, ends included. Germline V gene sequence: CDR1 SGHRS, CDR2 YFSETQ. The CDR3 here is CASSFWRGNYGYTF.

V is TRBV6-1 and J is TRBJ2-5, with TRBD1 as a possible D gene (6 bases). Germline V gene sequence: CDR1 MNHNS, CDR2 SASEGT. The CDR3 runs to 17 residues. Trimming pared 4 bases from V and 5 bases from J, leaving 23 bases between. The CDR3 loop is CASSALPGRQVHETQYF. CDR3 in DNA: TGTGCCAGCAGTGCCCTCCCCGGGCGACAGGTTCATGAGACCCAGTACTTC.

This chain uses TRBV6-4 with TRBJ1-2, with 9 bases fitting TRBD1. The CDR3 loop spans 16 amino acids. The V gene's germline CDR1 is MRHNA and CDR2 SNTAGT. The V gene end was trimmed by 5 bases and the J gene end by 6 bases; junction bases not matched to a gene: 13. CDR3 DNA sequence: TGTGCCAGCAGTCCCCAAATTACAGGGGGCGCCGATGGCTACACCTTC. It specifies CASSPQITGGADGYTF.

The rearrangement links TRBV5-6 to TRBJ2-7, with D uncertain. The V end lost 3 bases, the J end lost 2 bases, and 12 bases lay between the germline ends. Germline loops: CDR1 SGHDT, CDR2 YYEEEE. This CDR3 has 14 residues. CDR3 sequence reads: CASSSAPGTYEQYF. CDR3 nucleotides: TGTGCCAGCAGCTCAGCCCCAGGAACCTACGAGCAGTACTTC.

As DNA, the CDR3 is TGTGGGGGGACAAATGTGGGCAATGAGCAGTTCTTC. Its protein product is CGGTNVGNEQFF. The chain recombines TRBV7-9 with TRBJ2-1; weak D call: TRBD1 (6 bases). This CDR3 has 12 amino acids. Germline CDR1 and CDR2: SEHNR and FQNEAQ (reference sequence).

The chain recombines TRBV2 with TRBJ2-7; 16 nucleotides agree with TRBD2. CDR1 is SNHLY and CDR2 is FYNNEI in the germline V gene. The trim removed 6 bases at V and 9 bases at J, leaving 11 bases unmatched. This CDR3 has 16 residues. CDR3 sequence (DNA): TGTGCCAGCAGGACGGGACTAGCGGGGGGGTTCGTGGTGCAGTACTTC. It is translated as CASRTGLAGGFVVQYF.

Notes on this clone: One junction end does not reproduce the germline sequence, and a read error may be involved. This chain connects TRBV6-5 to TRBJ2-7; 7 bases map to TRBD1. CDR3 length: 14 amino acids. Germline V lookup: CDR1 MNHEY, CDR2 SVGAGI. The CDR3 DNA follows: TGTGCCAGCATTTACGGGACAGCAGCCTACGAGCAGTACTTC. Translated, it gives CASIYGTAAYEQYF.

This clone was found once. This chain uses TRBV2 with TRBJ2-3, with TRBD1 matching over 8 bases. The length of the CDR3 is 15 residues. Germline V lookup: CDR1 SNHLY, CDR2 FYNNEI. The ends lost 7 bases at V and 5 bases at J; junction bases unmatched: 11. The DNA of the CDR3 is TGTGCCAGCATTGGTGGCAGGGGGCCAAAAGATACGCAGTATTTT. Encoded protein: CASIGGRGPKDTQYF.

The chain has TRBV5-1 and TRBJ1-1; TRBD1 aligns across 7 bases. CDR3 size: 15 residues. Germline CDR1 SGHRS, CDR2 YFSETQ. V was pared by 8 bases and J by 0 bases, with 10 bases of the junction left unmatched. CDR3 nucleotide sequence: TGCGCCAGTCAACCGGGACAGCCTTTGAACACTGAAGCTTTCTTT. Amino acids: CASQPGQPLNTEAFF.

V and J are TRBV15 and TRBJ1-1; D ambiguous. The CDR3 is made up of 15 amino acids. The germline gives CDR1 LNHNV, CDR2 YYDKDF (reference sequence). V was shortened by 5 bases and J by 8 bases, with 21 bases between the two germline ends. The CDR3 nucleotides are TGTGCCACCAGCGAGGATGGCTTCCCAGAGACCGAAGCTTTCTTT. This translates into CATSEDGFPETEAFF.

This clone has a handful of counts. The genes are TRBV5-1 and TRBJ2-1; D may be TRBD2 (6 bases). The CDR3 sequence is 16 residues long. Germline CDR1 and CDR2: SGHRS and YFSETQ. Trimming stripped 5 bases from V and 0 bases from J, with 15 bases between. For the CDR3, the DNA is TGCGCCAGCAGACCTCGACCCGGGAGCTCCTACAATGAGCAGTTCTTC. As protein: CASRPRPGSSYNEQFF.

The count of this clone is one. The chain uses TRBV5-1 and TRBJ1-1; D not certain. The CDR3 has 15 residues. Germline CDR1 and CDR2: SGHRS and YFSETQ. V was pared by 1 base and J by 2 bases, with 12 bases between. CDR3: CASSLYNQANTEAFF. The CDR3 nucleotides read TGCGCCAGCAGCTTGTACAATCAGGCTAACACTGAAGCTTTCTTT.

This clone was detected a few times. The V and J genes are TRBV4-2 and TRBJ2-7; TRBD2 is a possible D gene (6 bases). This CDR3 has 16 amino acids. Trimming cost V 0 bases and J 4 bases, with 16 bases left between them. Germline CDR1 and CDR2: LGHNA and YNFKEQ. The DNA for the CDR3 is TGTGCCAGCAGCCAAGATTCCAGTATGGGAGGATACGAGCAGTACTTC. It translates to CASSQDSSMGGYEQYF.

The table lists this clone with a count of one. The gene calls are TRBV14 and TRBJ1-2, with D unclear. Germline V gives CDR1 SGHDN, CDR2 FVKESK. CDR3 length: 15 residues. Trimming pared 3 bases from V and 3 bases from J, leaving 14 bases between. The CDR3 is CASSHGRAGDYGYTF. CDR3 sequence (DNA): TGTGCCAGCAGCCATGGGAGGGCCGGGGACTATGGCTACACCTTC.

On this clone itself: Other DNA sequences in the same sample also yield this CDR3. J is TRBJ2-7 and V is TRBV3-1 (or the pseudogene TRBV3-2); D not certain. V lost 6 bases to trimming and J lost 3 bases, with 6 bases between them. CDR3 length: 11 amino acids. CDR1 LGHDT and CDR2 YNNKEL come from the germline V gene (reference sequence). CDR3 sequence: CASSLLYEQYF. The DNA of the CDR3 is TGTGCCAGCAGTTTACTCTACGAGCAGTACTTC.

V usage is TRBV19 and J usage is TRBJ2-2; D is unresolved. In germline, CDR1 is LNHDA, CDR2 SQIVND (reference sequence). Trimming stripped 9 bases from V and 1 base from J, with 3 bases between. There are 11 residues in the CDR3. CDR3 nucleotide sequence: TGTGCCAGCTGGAACACCGGGGAGCTGTTTTTT. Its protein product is CASWNTGELFF.

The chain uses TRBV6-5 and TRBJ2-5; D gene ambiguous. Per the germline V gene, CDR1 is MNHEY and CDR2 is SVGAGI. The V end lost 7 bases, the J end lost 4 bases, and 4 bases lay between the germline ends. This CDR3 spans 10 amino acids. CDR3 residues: CASNRETQYF. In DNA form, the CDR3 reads TGTGCCAGCAACAGAGAGACCCAGTACTTC.

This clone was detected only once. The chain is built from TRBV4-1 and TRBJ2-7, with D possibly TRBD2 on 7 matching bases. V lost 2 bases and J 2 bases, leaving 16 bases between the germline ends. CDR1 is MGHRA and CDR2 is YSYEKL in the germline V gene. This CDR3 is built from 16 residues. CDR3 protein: CASSQSPGGQTYEQYF. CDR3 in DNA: TGCGCCAGCAGCCAAAGCCCGGGGGGACAAACCTACGAGCAGTACTTC.

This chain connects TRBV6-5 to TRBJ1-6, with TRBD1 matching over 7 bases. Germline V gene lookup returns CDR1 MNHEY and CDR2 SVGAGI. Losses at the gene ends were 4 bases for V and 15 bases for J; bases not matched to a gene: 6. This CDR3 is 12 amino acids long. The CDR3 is CASSFRDSLLHF. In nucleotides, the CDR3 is TGTGCCAGCAGTTTCAGGGACAGCCTCCTCCACTTT.